These 31 T cell receptor beta chains originate from one sample sequenced in a study of beta chain features in type 1 diabetes. Since all of the isolated RNA was reverse transcribed, expressed TCRB transcripts were what got sequenced. Profiled with immunoSEQ multiplex PCR; TCRdb holds only in-frame clones, not every one. The data contain about 300,000 clones, about 8.5% of them singletons. The sequenced material came from central memory CD4+ T cells from blood. Every receptor here comes from a woman aged 18-35 years in good health.

The rearrangement joins TRBV9 to TRBJ2-7; possible D gene TRBD1, 6 bases. CDR3 length equals 14 residues. The germline CDR1 and CDR2 sequences are SGDLS and YYNGEE. Trimming pared 5 bases from V and 0 bases from J, leaving 12 bases between. The CDR3 DNA follows: TGTGCCAGCAGTCGAGGACAGAACTCCTACGAGCAGTACGTC. The encoded protein is CASSRGQNSYEQYV.

A word on this clone: Different DNA sequences within this sample yield the same CDR3. This rearrangement joins TRBV30 to TRBJ1-2, with D unresolved. With 1 base removed from V and 2 bases from J, the gap between germline ends came to 5 bases. The CDR3 has 12 residues. Germline values: CDR1 GTSNPN, CDR2 SVGIG (reference sequence). CDR3 protein: CAWSGGNYGYTF. The CDR3 nucleotides read TGTGCCTGGAGTGGAGGCAACTATGGCTACACCTTC.

This chain links TRBV7-9 with TRBJ2-3, with D unclear. The germline gives CDR1 SEHNR, CDR2 FQNEAQ (reference sequence). Trimming left V 7 bases short and J 3 bases short, with 14 bases between. The length of the CDR3 is 14 residues. CDR3 region: CASNYVSSTDTQYF. DNA of the CDR3: TGTGCCAGCAACTACGTCTCGTCGACAGATACGCAGTATTTT.

Many counts were recorded for this clone. This chain connects TRBV5-1 to TRBJ1-6; D not certain. Trimming left V 4 bases short and J 6 bases short, with 8 bases between. CDR1 is SGHRS, CDR2 YFSETQ, per germline. This CDR3 region has 13 residues. This chain's CDR3 is CASSTGVNSPLHF. The CDR3 DNA is TGCGCCAGCAGCACGGGAGTTAATTCACCCCTCCACTTT.

This clone has just a few counts. The CDR3 DNA is TGTGCCAGCAGCCAAACCCCGGAAGAGACCCAGTACTTC. It encodes CASSQTPEETQYF. The V call is TRBV5-4, the J call TRBJ2-5; no reliable D call. The V and J ends lost 4 bases and 3 bases respectively, with 10 bases between them. Germline lookup yields CDR1 SGHNT and CDR2 YYREEE (reference sequence). The CDR3 extends over 13 amino acids.

This clone is medium-sized in the sample. The V call is TRBV16, the J call TRBJ1-1; D is uncertain. Germline CDR1 is KGHSY and CDR2 is FQNENV. Trimming took 1 base from V and 1 from J, leaving 7 bases between them. The CDR3 consists of 14 residues. CDR3 in DNA: TGTGCCAGCAGCCAATATGGGAAGAACACTGAAGCTTTCTTT. Amino acid sequence: CASSQYGKNTEAFF.

The table lists this clone with a few counts. The chain couples TRBV2 to TRBJ2-1; 10 bases are a match to TRBD2. The CDR3 loop spans 14 amino acids. CDR1 is SNHLY and CDR2 is FYNNEI in the germline V gene. Trimming at V came to 4 bases and at J to 5 bases, leaving 2 bases not matched to a gene. The CDR3 DNA reads as TGTGCCAGCAGTGGCCTAGCGGGGGACAATGAGCAGTTCTTC. Protein sequence: CASSGLAGDNEQFF. Using reference TRBV2 and TRBJ2-1 for the parts outside the CDR3, the full variable domain is EPEVTQTPSHQVTQMGQEVILRCVPISNHLYFYWYRQILGQKVEFLVSFYNNEISEKSEIFDDQFSVERPDGSNFTLKIRSTKLEDSAMYFCASSGLAGDNEQFFGPGTRLTVL.

The chain recombines TRBV6-5 with TRBJ2-4, with D perhaps TRBD1 (8 bases). The V gene's germline CDR1 is MNHEY and CDR2 SVGAGI. This CDR3 is 14 amino acids long. Trimming removed 9 bases from V and 9 bases from J, with 21 bases in between. The CDR3, as DNA: TGTGCCAGTCGAACAGGGGGGGCGGACGGCATTCAGTACTTC. The encoded protein is CASRTGGADGIQYF.

V gene TRBV2 combines with J gene TRBJ1-4; a possible D gene is TRBD1 (5 bases). This CDR3 has 14 amino acids. Looked up from germline, CDR1 is SNHLY and CDR2 is FYNNEI. V gave up 5 bases and J gave up 6 bases, with 13 bases separating them. CDR3 loop: CASSYEQDYEKLFF. The CDR3 nucleotides are TGTGCCAGCAGTTACGAACAGGACTATGAAAAACTGTTTTTT. Based on the CDR3 plus reference TRBV2 and TRBJ1-4, the full variable domain is EPEVTQTPSHQVTQMGQEVILRCVPISNHLYFYWYRQILGQKVEFLVSFYNNEISEKSEIFDDQFSVERPDGSNFTLKIRSTKLEDSAMYFCASSYEQDYEKLFFGSGTQLSVL.

This clone appeared a few times. The J gene is TRBJ2-5, the V gene TRBV18; D is ambiguous. The length of the CDR3 is 12 residues. The germline V gene encodes CDR1 KGHSH and CDR2 LQKENI. The ends were cut back, 6 bases at V and 5 bases at J, with 10 bases in the middle. The DNA for the CDR3 is TGTGCCAGCTCTGAAGAGAGGGAGACCCAGTACTTC. It specifies CASSEERETQYF.

Ten or more counts support this clone. Distinct nucleotide sequences in the sample also encode this CDR3. This chain links TRBV30 with TRBJ1-2; D unresolved. The V end was cut by 2 bases, the J end by 7 bases, with 8 bases between. In germline, CDR1 is GTSNPN, CDR2 SVGIG (reference sequence). The CDR3 sequence is 11 residues long. CDR3: CAWSWEGGYTF. The CDR3 nucleotides are TGTGCCTGGAGTTGGGAGGGTGGCTACACCTTC.

As concerns this clone: Other DNA sequences in this specimen translate into the identical CDR3. The CDR3 sequence is CASSLSTGGSNQPQHF. The CDR3 DNA reads TGTGCCAGCTCACTTTCGACAGGGGGTTCCAATCAGCCCCAGCATTTT. This chain connects TRBV18 to TRBJ1-5, with TRBD1 matching over 9 bases. Losses at the gene ends were 4 bases for V and 3 bases for J; bases not matched to a gene: 7. This CDR3 is 16 amino acids long. CDR1 and CDR2 from the germline V gene are KGHSH and LQKENI. Together with reference TRBV18 and TRBJ1-5, the CDR3 gives the full variable domain: NAGVMQNPRHLVRRRGQEARLRCSPMKGHSHVYWYRQLPEEGLKFMVYLQKENIIDESGMPKERFSAEFPKEGPSILRIQQVVRGDSAAYFCASSLSTGGSNQPQHFGDGTRLSIL.

The sample holds a few counts of this clone. The chain has TRBV5-4 and TRBJ2-5; D might be TRBD2 (6 bases). Germline CDR1 and CDR2: SGHNT and YYREEE (reference sequence). The length of the CDR3 is 15 residues. V lost 2 bases and J 5 bases, leaving 16 bases between the germline ends. Here the CDR3 reads CASSFTAGEWETQYF. As DNA, the CDR3 is TGTGCCAGCAGCTTTACAGCGGGTGAATGGGAGACCCAGTACTTC. The complete variable domain, with remaining parts taken from reference TRBV5-4 and TRBJ2-5, reads ETGVTQSPTHLIKTRGQQVTLRCSSQSGHNTVSWYQQALGQGPQFIFQYYREEENGRGNFPPRFSGLQFPNYSSELNVNALELDDSALYLCASSFTAGEWETQYFGPGTRLLVL.

The chain joins TRBV4-2 to TRBJ1-4, with D unclear. CDR3 size: 13 residues. Deletions cut 0 bases from V and 13 bases from J, with 12 bases between. Germline V gene lookup returns CDR1 LGHNA and CDR2 YNFKEQ. CDR3 residues: CASSQDRALRLFF. The CDR3 nucleotides are TGTGCCAGCAGCCAAGATAGGGCGCTTAGACTGTTTTTT.

This rearrangement joins TRBV5-1 to TRBJ2-3; D is possibly TRBD1 (6 bases). The V end was cut by 5 bases, the J end by 2 bases, with 12 bases between. This CDR3 region has 14 residues. CDR1 is SGHRS, CDR2 YFSETQ, per germline. In DNA, the CDR3 is TGCGCCAGCAGAGGGACACTCCTCACAGATACGCAGTATTTT. Amino acids: CASRGTLLTDTQYF.

This clone was recorded a few times. The chain recombines TRBV6-1 with TRBJ2-7, with D maybe TRBD1 (7 bases). CDR1 is MNHNS, CDR2 SASEGT, per germline. The CDR3 runs to 15 residues. Trimming removed 3 bases at V and 1 base at J, with 13 bases between. Here the CDR3 DNA reads TGTGCCAGCAGTGAGGGGGGACAGATGTCCTACGAGCAGTACTTC. This sequence encodes CASSEGGQMSYEQYF.

The chain carries TRBV29-1 and TRBJ2-2; D uncertain. Trimming stripped 7 bases from V and 0 bases from J, with 3 bases between. Per germline, CDR1 SQVTM and CDR2 ANQGSEA. The CDR3 extends over 11 amino acids. CDR3 nucleotides: TGCAGCGCTGCGAACACCGGGGAGCTGTTTTTT. Amino acids: CSAANTGELFF.

This clone was seen only a few times. J is TRBJ1-1 and V is TRBV27, with 10 bases aligning to TRBD1. V was clipped by 6 bases and J by 7 bases; unmatched bases: 5. CDR3 size: 13 residues. In germline, CDR1 is MNHEY, CDR2 SMNVEV (reference sequence). This CDR3 is CASRGQGRNEAFF. CDR3 nucleotide sequence: TGTGCCAGCAGGGGACAGGGGAGGAATGAAGCTTTCTTT.

This clone showed up many times. The chain uses TRBV7-6 and TRBJ2-5; 7 bases align to TRBD2. Germline loops: CDR1 SGHVS, CDR2 FNYEAQ. Trimming at V came to 5 bases and at J to 7 bases, leaving 13 bases not matched to a gene. This CDR3 has 15 residues. The CDR3 region has the DNA TGTGCCAGCAGCCCCCAGCAAGCGGGGCCTGGGACCCAGTACTTC. It is translated as CASSPQQAGPGTQYF.

This clone was recorded a few times. This chain uses TRBV7-2 with TRBJ2-7; D is undetermined. The CDR3 spans 14 residues. V lost 1 base and J lost 6, with 13 bases in between. Germline V gene sequence: CDR1 SGHTA, CDR2 FQGNSA. CDR3 residues: CASSLDQVAGEQYF. CDR3 DNA sequence: TGTGCCAGCAGCTTAGATCAGGTAGCCGGCGAGCAGTACTTC. The whole variable domain, remainder taken from reference TRBV7-2 and TRBJ2-7, is GAGVSQSPSNKVTEKGKDVELRCDPISGHTALYWYRQSLGQGLEFLIYFQGNSAPDKSGLPSDRFSAERTGGSVSTLTIQRTQQEDSAVYLCASSLDQVAGEQYFGPGTRLTVT.

This clone turned up a few times. The CDR3 sequence: CASENQGGLAKNIQYF. CDR3 sequence (DNA): TGTGCCAGCGAGAATCAGGGGGGACTAGCCAAAAACATTCAGTACTTC. The chain links TRBV28 to TRBJ2-4; the D gene is possibly TRBD1 (7 bases). Germline V lookup: CDR1 MDHEN, CDR2 SYDVKM. This CDR3 is built from 16 residues. Trimming took 8 bases from V and 0 from J, leaving 17 bases between them.

The V call is TRBV15, the J call TRBJ1-5, with D possibly being TRBD1 (5 bases). The V end was cut by 3 bases, the J end by 4 bases, with 16 bases between. This CDR3 comprises 16 residues. Germline assignment: CDR1 LNHNV and CDR2 YYDKDF (reference sequence). The DNA for the CDR3 is TGTGCCACCAGCAGCTCCCGGGGCCACCTTAATCAGCCCCAGCATTTT. As protein: CATSSSRGHLNQPQHF.

The sample holds a few counts of this clone. The chain joins TRBV5-1 to TRBJ2-3; TRBD1 matches 9 bases. The CDR3 is 16 residues long. Germline CDR1 SGHRS, CDR2 YFSETQ. Losses at the gene ends were 3 bases for V and 4 bases for J; bases not matched to a gene: 9. CDR3 sequence (DNA): TGCGCCAGCAGCTACGACCCGGGACAGGGTTCAGATACGCAGTATTTT. It encodes CASSYDPGQGSDTQYF. The variable domain in full, completed from reference TRBV5-1 and TRBJ2-3, reads KAGVTQTPRYLIKTRGQQVTLSCSPISGHRSVSWYQQTPGQGLQFLFEYFSETQRNKGNFPGRFSGRQFSNSRSEMNVSTLELGDSALYLCASSYDPGQGSDTQYFGPGTRLTVL.

This clone occurred a few times. The V gene is TRBV6-5, the J gene TRBJ2-5; no reliable D call. The CDR3 totals 13 residues. The germline gives CDR1 MNHEY, CDR2 SVGAGI. The V end was cut by 6 bases, the J end by 1 base, with 9 bases between. The CDR3 bases are TGTGCCAGCAGGTCTGGGTCCCAAGAGACCCAGTACTTC. It encodes CASRSGSQETQYF.

The CDR3 reads CASTSPSTDTQYF. The CDR3 nucleotides are TGTGCCAGCACATCCCCCAGTACAGATACGCAGTATTTT. The V call is TRBV7-2, the J call TRBJ2-3; no clear D gene. Germline values: CDR1 SGHTA, CDR2 FQGNSA. The germline V and J ends were trimmed by 7 bases and 3 bases, with 11 bases remaining between them. The CDR3 covers 13 residues. The full variable domain, completed using reference TRBV7-2 and TRBJ2-3, is GAGVSQSPSNKVTEKGKDVELRCDPISGHTALYWYRQSLGQGLEFLIYFQGNSAPDKSGLPSDRFSAERTGGSVSTLTIQRTQQEDSAVYLCASTSPSTDTQYFGPGTRLTVL.

This clone was detected a few times. A much larger clone sits a single nucleotide away, making a read error possible. This sample also contains other DNA sequences that code for the same CDR3. The CDR3 DNA sequence: TGTGCCAGCTCGCGGGAGACTGGAAACACCATATATTTT. Its translation: CASSRETGNTIYF. V usage is TRBV18 and J usage is TRBJ1-3; the D is unclear. The length of the CDR3 is 13 residues. Per the germline V gene, CDR1 is KGHSH and CDR2 is LQKENI. The V and J ends lost 6 bases and 2 bases respectively, with 8 bases between them.

This clone has more than one count but fewer than ten. The gene calls are TRBV11-1 and TRBJ2-1; perhaps TRBD2 as D (5 bases). Germline loops: CDR1 SGHAT, CDR2 FQDESV (reference sequence). The CDR3 consists of 14 residues. The V end was cut by 0 bases, the J end by 5 bases, with 8 bases between. The CDR3 sequence is CASSLASANNEQFF. The CDR3 nucleotides read TGTGCCAGCAGCTTAGCTAGCGCAAACAATGAGCAGTTCTTC.

The chain uses TRBV4-2 and TRBJ2-7; the match to TRBD1 covers 8 bases. Germline assignment: CDR1 LGHNA and CDR2 YNFKEQ. There are 18 residues in the CDR3. V trimming: 2 bases; J trimming: 5 bases; junction bases outside the gene matches: 17. The CDR3 reads CASSQPALGQGTAHEQYF. CDR3 in DNA: TGTGCCAGCAGCCAACCAGCCCTCGGACAGGGAACCGCTCACGAGCAGTACTTC.

The sample holds many counts of this clone. One end of the junction does not line up with germline, which may come from a read error. This sequence joins TRBV10-3 and TRBJ2-5; 10 bases are shared with TRBD1. This CDR3 comprises 15 residues. Germline V gene sequence: CDR1 ENHRY, CDR2 SYGVKD. CDR3 residues: CAIGEPGQGLQTQYF. For the CDR3, the DNA is TGTGCCATCGGTGAACCGGGACAGGGGTTACAGACCCAGTACTTC.

The chain couples TRBV2 to TRBJ2-2, with TRBD2 matching over 8 bases. Germline values: CDR1 SNHLY, CDR2 FYNNEI. V shed 4 bases and J 5 bases; nucleotides not matched to a gene: 9. The CDR3 is made up of 16 amino acids. The CDR3 reads CASSVGAGEGTGELFF. CDR3 bases: TGTGCCAGCAGTGTGGGAGCGGGGGAAGGTACCGGGGAGCTGTTTTTT.

The chain joins TRBV7-2 to TRBJ2-3; D may be TRBD2 (6 bases). V lost 1 base and J lost 3, with 14 bases in between. Germline V gene data show CDR1 as SGHTA and CDR2 as FQGNSA. The CDR3 consists of 16 residues. As DNA, the CDR3 is TGTGCCAGCAGCTTAGGCCGGAGTGGGGGGACAGATACGCAGTATTTT. Residues: CASSLGRSGGTDTQYF.